Shown below are 2 T cell receptor beta chains from a single sample sequenced in a study of cytomegalovirus exposure and HLA in healthy donors. Profiled with immunoSEQ multiplex PCR; TCRdb holds only in-frame clones, not every one. Of fewer than 200,000 clones listed, around 86% are singletons. Input material: PBMCs. All receptors come from a man between 18 and 29 years old in good health and CMV-seropositive.

This sequence joins TRBV28 and TRBJ2-1; the D gene is possibly TRBD2 (6 bases). Trimming removed 6 bases from V and 4 bases from J, with 16 bases in between. Germline V gene lookup returns CDR1 MDHEN and CDR2 SYDVKM. The CDR3 covers 15 residues. CDR3 sequence: CASRPIAEQYNEQFF. CDR3 sequence (DNA): TGTGCCAGCAGACCCATAGCGGAACAGTACAATGAGCAGTTCTTC.

This chain joins TRBV7-2 and TRBJ1-2; 8 bases agree with TRBD1. The CDR3 is 14 residues long. Per germline, CDR1 SGHTA and CDR2 FQGNSA. Trimming at V came to 1 base and at J to 6 bases, leaving 4 bases not matched to a gene. The CDR3 sequence is CASSLGAGGNGYTF. DNA for the CDR3: TGTGCCAGCAGCTTAGGGGCAGGGGGCAATGGCTACACCTTC. Full variable domain (missing parts from reference TRBV7-2 and TRBJ1-2): GAGVSQSPSNKVTEKGKDVELRCDPISGHTALYWYRQSLGQGLEFLIYFQGNSAPDKSGLPSDRFSAERTGGSVSTLTIQRTQQEDSAVYLCASSLGAGGNGYTFGSGTRLTVV.